In its sample, the clone carrying this T cell receptor beta chain was seen once. Its matching antigen is unknown. CD4+ T cells that had been cultured provided DNA sequenced with the Oncomine TCR Beta short-read assay. One entry per CDR3 protein, called by TCRdb with MiXCR from the PCR reads. The sample holds 4,500 to 5,000 distinct CDR3 sequences; around 80% are singletons and the top ten take roughly 50%. The germline gives CDR1 SGHTA, CDR2 FQGTGA. The ends were cut back, 2 bases at V and 8 bases at J, with 12 bases in the middle. This CDR3 has 13 residues. Treatment in this sample: approximately nine-day PBMC culture with coronavirus spike peptide pools or control peptides (ViraFEST assay). ViraFEST sequenced TCRs after peptide-pool expansion of antigen-specific T cells. The sample is drawn from a study of vaccination and CD4 T cells after COVID-19. Study overall: Stimulation used overlapping spike peptides from SARS-CoV-2, HCoV-NL63, HCoV-OC43 and HCoV-229E.

This TCR was sampled from a human donor who had recovered from COVID-19. The V call is TRBV7-3, the J call TRBJ1-2, with D maybe TRBD1 (5 bases). The material sequenced was CD4+ T cells from blood, cultured in vitro. This CDR3 reads CASSLYPRGGYTF. The CDR3 coding sequence is TGTGCCAGCAGCTTATATCCACGGGGGGGCTACACCTTC.